This T cell receptor (beta chain) was obtained from a study of blood T cells in healthy people across ages. In the study overall: Capture via template switching afforded approximately one barcoded beta molecule per two T cells.

Primers used in a second PCR of about 7 to 11 cycles were a sample-barcoded 5' primer and a J-beta primer mix. The template-switch adaptor was a 5' adaptor with 12 random nucleotides. It tagged each cDNA molecule. TCRdb redid the calling of the 5' RACE reads with MiXCR, one entry per CDR3 protein. The sample lists about 700,000 distinct CDR3 sequences; approximately 31% were seen once. Many counts were recorded for this clonotype. This CDR3 region has 13 residues. The V end was cut by 7 bases, the J end by 5 bases, with 14 bases between. The germline gives CDR1 KGHDR, CDR2 SFDVKD. Specimen: blood. This clonotype originated in a woman aged 80 or older in good health. V gene TRBV24-1 combines with J gene TRBJ2-7, with unresolved D. This CDR3 reads CATSQPPSHEQYF. In DNA form, the CDR3 reads TGTGCCACCAGCCAGCCCCCAAGCCACGAGCAGTACTTC.